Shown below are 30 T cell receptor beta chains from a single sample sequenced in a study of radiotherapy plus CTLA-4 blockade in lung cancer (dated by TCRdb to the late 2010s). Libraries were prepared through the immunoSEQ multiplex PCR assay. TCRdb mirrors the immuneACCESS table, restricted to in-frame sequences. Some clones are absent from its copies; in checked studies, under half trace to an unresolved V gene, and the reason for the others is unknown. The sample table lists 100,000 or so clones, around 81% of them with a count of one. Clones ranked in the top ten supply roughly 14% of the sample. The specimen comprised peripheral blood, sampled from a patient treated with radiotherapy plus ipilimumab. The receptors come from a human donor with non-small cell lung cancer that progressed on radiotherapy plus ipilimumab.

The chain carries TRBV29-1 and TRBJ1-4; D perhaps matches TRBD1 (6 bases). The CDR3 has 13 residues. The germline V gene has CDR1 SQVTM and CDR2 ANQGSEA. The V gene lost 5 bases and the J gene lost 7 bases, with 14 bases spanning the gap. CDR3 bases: TGCAGCGTTAGCAGGGGACGGGGTGAAAAACTGTTTTTT. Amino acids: CSVSRGRGEKLFF.

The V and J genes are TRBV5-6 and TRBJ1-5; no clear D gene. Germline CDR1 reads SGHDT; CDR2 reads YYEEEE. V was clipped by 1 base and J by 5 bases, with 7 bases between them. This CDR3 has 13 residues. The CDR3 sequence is CASSLSGDQPQHF. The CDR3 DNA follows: TGTGCCAGCAGCTTGAGCGGCGATCAGCCCCAGCATTTT.

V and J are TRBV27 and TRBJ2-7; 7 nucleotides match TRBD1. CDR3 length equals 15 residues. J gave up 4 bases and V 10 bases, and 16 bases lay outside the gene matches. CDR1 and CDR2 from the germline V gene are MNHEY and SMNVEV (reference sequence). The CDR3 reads CATKTGSTLSYEQYF. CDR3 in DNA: TGTGCCACCAAGACAGGGTCAACGCTCTCTTACGAGCAGTACTTC.

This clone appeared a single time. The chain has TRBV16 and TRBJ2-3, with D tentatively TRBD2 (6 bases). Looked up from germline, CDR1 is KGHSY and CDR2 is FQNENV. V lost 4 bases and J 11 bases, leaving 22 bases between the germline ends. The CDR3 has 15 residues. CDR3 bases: TGTGCCAGCAGCCCCGGGAGTAGCTACAGCTCTTGGCAGTATTTT. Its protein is CASSPGSSYSSWQYF.

CDR3 sequence (DNA): TGTGCCAGCAGTAATACAGACTACGAGCAGTACTTC. It translates to CASSNTDYEQYF. This chain links TRBV11-3 with TRBJ2-7; D is uncertain. Trimming took 6 bases from V and 3 from J, leaving 9 bases between them. The germline V gene encodes CDR1 SGHNT and CDR2 YENEEA. This CDR3 is 12 amino acids long.

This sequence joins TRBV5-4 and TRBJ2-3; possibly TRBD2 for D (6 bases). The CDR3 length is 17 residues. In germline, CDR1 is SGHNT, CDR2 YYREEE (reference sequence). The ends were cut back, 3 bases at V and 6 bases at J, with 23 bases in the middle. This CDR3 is CASSSSLLRGAADTQYF. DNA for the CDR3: TGTGCCAGCAGCTCCTCACTCTTGCGGGGAGCCGCGGATACGCAGTATTTT.

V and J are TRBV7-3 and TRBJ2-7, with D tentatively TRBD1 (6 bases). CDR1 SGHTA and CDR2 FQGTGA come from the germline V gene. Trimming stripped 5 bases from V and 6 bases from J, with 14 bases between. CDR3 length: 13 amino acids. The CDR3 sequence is CASSPGHLGEQYF. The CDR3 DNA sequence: TGTGCCAGCAGCCCGGGACACCTTGGCGAGCAGTACTTC.

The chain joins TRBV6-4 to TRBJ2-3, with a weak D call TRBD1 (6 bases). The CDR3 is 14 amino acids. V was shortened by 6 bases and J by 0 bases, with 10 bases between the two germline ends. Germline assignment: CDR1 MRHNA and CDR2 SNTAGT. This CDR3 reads CASSLDSSTDTQYF. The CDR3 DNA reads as TGTGCCAGCAGCCTGGACAGTAGCACAGATACGCAGTATTTT.

In DNA, the CDR3 is TGTGCCAGCAGCCCGGTAGCGGGAGGGCCGGGGACCGGGGAGCTGTTTTTT. Protein product: CASSPVAGGPGTGELFF. The chain uses TRBV4-2 and TRBJ2-2, with 11 bases matching TRBD2. The length of the CDR3 is 17 residues. Germline V gives CDR1 LGHNA, CDR2 YNFKEQ. The junction had 9 bases not matched to a gene; V was cut back by 4 bases and J by 5 bases.

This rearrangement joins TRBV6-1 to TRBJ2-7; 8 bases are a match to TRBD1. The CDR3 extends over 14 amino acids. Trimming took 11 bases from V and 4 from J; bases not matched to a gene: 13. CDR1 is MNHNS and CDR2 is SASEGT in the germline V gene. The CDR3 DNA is TGTGCCGTTCAGGGGGCGCTTCGGTTATACGAGCAGTACTTC. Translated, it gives CAVQGALRLYEQYF.

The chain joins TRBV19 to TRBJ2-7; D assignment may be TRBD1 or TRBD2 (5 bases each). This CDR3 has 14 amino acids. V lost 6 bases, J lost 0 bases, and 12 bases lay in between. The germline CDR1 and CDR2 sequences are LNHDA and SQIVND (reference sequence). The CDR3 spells CASRGDPRSYEQYF. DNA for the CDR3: TGTGCCAGTAGGGGGGACCCCCGCTCCTACGAGCAGTACTTC.

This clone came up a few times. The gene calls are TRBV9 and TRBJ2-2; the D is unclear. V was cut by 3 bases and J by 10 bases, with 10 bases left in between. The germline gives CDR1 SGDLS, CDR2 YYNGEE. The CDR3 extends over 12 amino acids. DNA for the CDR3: TGTGCCAGCAGCGCCCCCCAGGAGGAGCTGTTTTTT. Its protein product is CASSAPQEELFF. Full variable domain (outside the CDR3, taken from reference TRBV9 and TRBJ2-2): DSGVTQTPKHLITATGQRVTLRCSPRSGDLSVYWYQQSLDQGLQFLIQYYNGEERAKGNILERFSAQQFPDLHSELNLSSLELGDSALYFCASSAPQEELFFGEGSRLTVL.

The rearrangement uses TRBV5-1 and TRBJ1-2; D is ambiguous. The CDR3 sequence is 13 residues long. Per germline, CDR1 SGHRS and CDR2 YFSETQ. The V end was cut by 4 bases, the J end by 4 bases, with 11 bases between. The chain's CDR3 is CASSPDPAYGYTF. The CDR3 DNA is TGCGCCAGCAGCCCCGACCCAGCCTATGGCTACACCTTC.

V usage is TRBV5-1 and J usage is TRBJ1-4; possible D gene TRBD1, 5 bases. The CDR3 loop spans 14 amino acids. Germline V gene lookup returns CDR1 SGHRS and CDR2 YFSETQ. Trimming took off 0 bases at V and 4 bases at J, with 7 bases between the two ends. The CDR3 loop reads CASSLGDSNEKLFF. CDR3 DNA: TGCGCCAGCAGCTTGGGTGACAGTAATGAAAAACTGTTTTTT.

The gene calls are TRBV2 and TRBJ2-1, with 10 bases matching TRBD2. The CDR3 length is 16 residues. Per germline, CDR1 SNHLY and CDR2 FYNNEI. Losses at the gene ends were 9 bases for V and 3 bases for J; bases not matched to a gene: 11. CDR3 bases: TGTGCCAGTACTTTCCTAGCGGGGGTCATCTACAATGAGCAGTTCTTC. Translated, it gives CASTFLAGVIYNEQFF.

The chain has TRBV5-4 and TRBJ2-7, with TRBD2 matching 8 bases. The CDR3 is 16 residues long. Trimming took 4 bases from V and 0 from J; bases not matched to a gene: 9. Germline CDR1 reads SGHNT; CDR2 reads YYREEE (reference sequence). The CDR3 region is CASSVDPAGVSYEQYF. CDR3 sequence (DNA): TGTGCCAGCAGCGTCGACCCAGCGGGAGTCTCCTACGAGCAGTACTTC.

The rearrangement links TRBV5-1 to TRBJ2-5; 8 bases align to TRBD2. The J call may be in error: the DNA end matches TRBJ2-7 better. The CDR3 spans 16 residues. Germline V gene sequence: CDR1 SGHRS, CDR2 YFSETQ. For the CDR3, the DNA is TGCGCCAGCAGCTTGGTAGTCGGGACTAGGGGGGACGAGCAGTACTTC. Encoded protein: CASSLVVGTRGDEQYF.

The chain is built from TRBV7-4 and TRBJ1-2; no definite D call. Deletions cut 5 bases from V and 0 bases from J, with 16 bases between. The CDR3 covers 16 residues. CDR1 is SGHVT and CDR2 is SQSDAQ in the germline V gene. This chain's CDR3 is CASSPPADRTNYGYTF. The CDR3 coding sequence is TGTGCCAGCAGCCCCCCGGCGGACCGAACTAACTATGGCTACACCTTC.

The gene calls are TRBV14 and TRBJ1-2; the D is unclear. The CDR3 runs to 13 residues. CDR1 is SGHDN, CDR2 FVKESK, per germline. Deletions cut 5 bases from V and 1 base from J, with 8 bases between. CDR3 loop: CASSDRVNYGYTF. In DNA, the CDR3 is TGTGCCAGCAGCGATAGAGTTAACTATGGCTACACCTTC.

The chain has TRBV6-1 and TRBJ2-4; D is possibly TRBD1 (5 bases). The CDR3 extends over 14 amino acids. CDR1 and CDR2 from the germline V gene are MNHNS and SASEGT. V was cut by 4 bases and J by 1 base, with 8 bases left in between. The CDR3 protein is CASSAGIAKNIQYF. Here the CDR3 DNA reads TGTGCCAGCAGTGCAGGGATTGCCAAAAACATTCAGTACTTC.

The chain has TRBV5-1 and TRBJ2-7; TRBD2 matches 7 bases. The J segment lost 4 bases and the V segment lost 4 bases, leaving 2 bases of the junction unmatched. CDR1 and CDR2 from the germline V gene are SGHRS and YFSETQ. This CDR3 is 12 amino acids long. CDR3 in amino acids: CASSQGGYEQYF. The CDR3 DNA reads TGCGCCAGCAGCCAGGGAGGGTACGAGCAGTACTTC.

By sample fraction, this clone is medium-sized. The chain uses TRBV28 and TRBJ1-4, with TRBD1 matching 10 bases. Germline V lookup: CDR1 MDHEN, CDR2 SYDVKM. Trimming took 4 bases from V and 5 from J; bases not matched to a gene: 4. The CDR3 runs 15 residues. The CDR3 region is CASSSGQGRNEKLFF. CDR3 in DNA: TGTGCCAGCAGTTCGGGACAGGGGAGGAATGAAAAACTGTTTTTT.

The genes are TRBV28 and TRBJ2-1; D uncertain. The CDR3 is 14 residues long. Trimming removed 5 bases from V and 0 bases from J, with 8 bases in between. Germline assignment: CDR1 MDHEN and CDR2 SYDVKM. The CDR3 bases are TGTGCCAGCAGTCCACCGAGCTCCTACAATGAGCAGTTCTTC. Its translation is CASSPPSSYNEQFF.

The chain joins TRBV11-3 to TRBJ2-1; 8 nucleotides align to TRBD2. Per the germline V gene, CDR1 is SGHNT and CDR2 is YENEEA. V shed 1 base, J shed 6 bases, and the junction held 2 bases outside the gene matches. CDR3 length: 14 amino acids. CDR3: CASSLVSGGNEQFF. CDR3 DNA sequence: TGTGCCAGCAGCTTAGTAAGCGGGGGCAATGAGCAGTTCTTC.

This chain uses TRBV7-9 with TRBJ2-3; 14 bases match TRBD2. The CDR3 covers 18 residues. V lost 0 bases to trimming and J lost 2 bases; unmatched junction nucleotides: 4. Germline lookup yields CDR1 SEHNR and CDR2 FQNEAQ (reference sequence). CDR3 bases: TGTGCCAGCAGCTTAGCTTGGACTAGCGGGGGGTACACAGATACGCAGTATTTT. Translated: CASSLAWTSGGYTDTQYF.

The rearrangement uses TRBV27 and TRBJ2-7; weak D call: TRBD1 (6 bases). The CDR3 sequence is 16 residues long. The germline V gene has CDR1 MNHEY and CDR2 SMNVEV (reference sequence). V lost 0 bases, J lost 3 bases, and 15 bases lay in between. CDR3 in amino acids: CASSLSFGTLNYEQYF. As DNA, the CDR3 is TGTGCCAGCAGTTTATCTTTTGGGACACTGAACTACGAGCAGTACTTC.

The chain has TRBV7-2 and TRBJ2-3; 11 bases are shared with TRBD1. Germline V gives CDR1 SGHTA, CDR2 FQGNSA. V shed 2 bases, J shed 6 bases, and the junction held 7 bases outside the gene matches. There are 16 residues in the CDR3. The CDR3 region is CASSLRTGGMPDTQYF. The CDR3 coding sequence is TGTGCCAGCAGCTTACGGACAGGGGGCATGCCGGATACGCAGTATTTT.

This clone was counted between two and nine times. The CDR3 here is CAISGQAVDSPLHF. The CDR3 bases are TGTGCCATCAGTGGACAGGCGGTCGATTCACCCCTCCACTTT. The V gene is TRBV10-3, the J gene TRBJ1-6, with TRBD1 as a possible D gene (6 bases). CDR3 length equals 14 residues. Germline values: CDR1 ENHRY, CDR2 SYGVKD. V lost 4 bases and J 8 bases, leaving 12 bases between the germline ends.

CDR3 residues: CASSGQEGQGNGYTF. As DNA, the CDR3 is TGCGCCAGCAGCGGACAAGAGGGACAGGGAAATGGCTACACCTTC. V and J are TRBV5-1 and TRBJ1-2, with 9 positions matching TRBD1. The V segment lost 4 bases and the J segment 6 bases; nucleotides outside the gene matches: 10. The V gene's germline CDR1 is SGHRS and CDR2 YFSETQ. This CDR3 is 15 amino acids long.

The CDR3, as DNA: TGCGCCAGCAGCCCCCCCACTAGCGGGGGCCACGAGCAGTACTTC. It specifies CASSPPTSGGHEQYF. This rearrangement joins TRBV5-1 to TRBJ2-7; TRBD2 matches 11 bases. CDR1 SGHRS and CDR2 YFSETQ come from the germline V gene. There are 15 residues in the CDR3. The J segment lost 5 bases and the V segment lost 4 bases, leaving 8 bases of the junction unmatched. The full variable domain, in which reference TRBV5-1 and TRBJ2-7 provide the parts outside the CDR3, is KAGVTQTPRYLIKTRGQQVTLSCSPISGHRSVSWYQQTPGQGLQFLFEYFSETQRNKGNFPGRFSGRQFSNSRSEMNVSTLELGDSALYLCASSPPTSGGHEQYFGPGTRLTVT.